This T cell receptor (beta chain) appears in the sequencing data of a study of T cell responses to AZD1222 COVID-19 vaccine. General study results and limits: Targeting of unmutated variant regions was reportedly seen in nearly half of spike-specific TCRs. Possibly, clonal diversity was underestimated; donors were largely white British and included more females.

V shed 4 bases and J shed 0 bases, with 9 bases lying between them. The CDR3 spans 15 residues. The V gene's germline CDR1 is SNHLY and CDR2 FYNNEI. Generated by immunoSEQ multiplex PCR, the TCRdb table keeps only in-frame clones and is missing some. The sample carries about 180,000 clones, around 90% recorded once. Comment on this clone: Antigen specificity is unknown.

The specimen comprised peripheral blood, sampled 28 days after the second AZD1222 dose. The chain links TRBV2 to TRBJ2-2, with D unclear. This receptor was taken from an adult who received the AZD1222 COVID-19 vaccine. The CDR3 DNA reads TGTGCCAGCAGTGTCGGGCGAACGAACACCGGGGAGCTGTTTTTT. Translating gives CASSVGRTNTGELFF.